The 27 T cell receptor beta chains reported below all come from one sample, sequenced in a study of blood T cell repertoires in COVID-19. The data were produced by immunoSEQ multiplex PCR, yet TCRdb's version contains in-frame clones alone and is incomplete. This sample has about 360,000 clones; about 86% occur once, and the top ten carry just over 7%. Sequencing used peripheral blood. These receptors came from a woman aged 55-70 years with COVID-19, enrolled during active disease.

This chain joins TRBV5-1 and TRBJ2-7; D perhaps matches TRBD1 (6 bases). V was trimmed by 6 bases and J by 12 bases, leaving 16 bases between them. CDR1 is SGHRS, CDR2 YFSETQ, per germline. This CDR3 has 11 residues. CDR3 DNA sequence: TGCGCCAGCAAGGGGGAACGCGATCTGTACTTC. Protein: CASKGERDLYF.

V is TRBV11-2 and J is TRBJ1-5, with TRBD1 matching 11 bases. The CDR3 loop spans 14 amino acids. Per germline, CDR1 SGHAT and CDR2 FQNNGV. The V segment lost 5 bases and the J segment 5 bases; nucleotides outside the gene matches: 2. CDR3 bases: TGTGCCAGCAGCCAGGACAGGGGGCATCAGCCCCAGCATTTT. It specifies CASSQDRGHQPQHF.

V usage is TRBV29-1 and J usage is TRBJ2-4; the D is unclear. CDR3 length equals 14 residues. Per the germline V gene, CDR1 is SQVTM and CDR2 is ANQGSEA. Trimming shortened V by 2 bases and J by 0 bases, and 8 bases separated the two germline ends. CDR3 bases: TGCAGCGTTGAATCTTCTACAGCCAAAAACATTCAGTACTTC. Translation: CSVESSTAKNIQYF.

The rearrangement uses TRBV27 and TRBJ1-3; D unclear. Trimming removed 5 bases at V and 0 bases at J, with 17 bases between. There are 17 residues in the CDR3. From germline, CDR1 is MNHEY and CDR2 SMNVEV (reference sequence). The CDR3 bases are TGTGCCAGCAGTCCCCGGGAACGTTCGAGCTCTGGAAACACCATATATTTT. It translates to CASSPRERSSSGNTIYF.

The CDR3 coding sequence is TGCAGCGTTGAGGGCAGGGGACCCACAGATACGCAGTATTTT. Translated: CSVEGRGPTDTQYF. The V call is TRBV29-1, the J call TRBJ2-3; possibly TRBD1 for D (6 bases). CDR3 length equals 14 residues. CDR1 is SQVTM, CDR2 ANQGSEA, per germline. V was cut by 3 bases and J by 2 bases, with 12 bases left in between.

In its sample, this clone was seen once. This chain uses TRBV6-4 with TRBJ2-7, with 11 bases identical to TRBD1. CDR3 length: 15 amino acids. CDR1 MRHNA and CDR2 SNTAGT come from the germline V gene. The J segment lost 5 bases and the V segment lost 6 bases, leaving 9 bases of the junction unmatched. The CDR3 loop is CASSPGVGQGDEQYF. In nucleotides, the CDR3 is TGTGCCAGCAGCCCGGGAGTGGGACAGGGGGACGAGCAGTACTTC.

The chain links TRBV6-5 to TRBJ1-1, with D perhaps TRBD1 (5 bases). This CDR3 has 12 residues. In germline, CDR1 is MNHEY, CDR2 SVGAGI. V was shortened by 8 bases and J by 7 bases, with 14 bases between the two germline ends. CDR3 DNA sequence: TGTGCCAGCCAGAACGCCGGGGGTGAAGCTTTCTTT. It is translated as CASQNAGGEAFF.

The V gene is TRBV6-5, the J gene TRBJ1-2; unclear D gene. The germline gives CDR1 MNHEY, CDR2 SVGAGI. This CDR3 is 15 amino acids long. V was shortened by 5 bases and J by 0 bases, with 13 bases between the two germline ends. CDR3: CASSNIFTANYGYTF. The CDR3 nucleotides read TGTGCCAGCAGTAACATCTTTACAGCTAACTATGGCTACACCTTC.

This clone appeared a single time. J is TRBJ1-1 and V is TRBV19, with 8 positions matching TRBD1. CDR1 LNHDA and CDR2 SQIVND come from the germline V gene (reference sequence). V lost 7 bases, J lost 1 base, and 2 bases stayed unmatched. This CDR3 has 13 amino acids. The CDR3 nucleotides are TGTGCCAGTATAGGACAGGGGAACACTGAAGCTTTCTTT. The encoded protein is CASIGQGNTEAFF.

Ten or more counts support this clone. The chain recombines TRBV9 with TRBJ2-2; D might be TRBD2 (5 bases). Trimming pared 3 bases from V and 4 bases from J, leaving 19 bases between. The germline V gene encodes CDR1 SGDLS and CDR2 YYNGEE. The CDR3 is made up of 17 amino acids. The CDR3 nucleotides are TGTGCCAGCAGCGCAAGGACTCCCGGTTTAGGCACCGGGGAGCTGTTTTTT. As protein: CASSARTPGLGTGELFF. Complete variable domain (other parts from reference TRBV9 and TRBJ2-2): DSGVTQTPKHLITATGQRVTLRCSPRSGDLSVYWYQQSLDQGLQFLIQYYNGEERAKGNILERFSAQQFPDLHSELNLSSLELGDSALYFCASSARTPGLGTGELFFGEGSRLTVL.

The chain couples TRBV6-6 to TRBJ1-6; D call uncertain. The CDR3 totals 16 residues. V was pared by 2 bases and J by 1 base, with 9 bases between. From germline, CDR1 is MNHNY and CDR2 SVGAGI (reference sequence). CDR3 region: CASSYGGVSYNSPLHF. Here the CDR3 DNA reads TGTGCCAGCAGTTACGGAGGAGTTTCCTATAATTCACCCCTCCACTTT.

CDR3 nucleotides: TGTGCCAGCAGTAGGTCTGGGGCCGGCTCCTACGAGCAGTACTTC. Its protein is CASSRSGAGSYEQYF. The chain carries TRBV2 and TRBJ2-7, with a weak D call TRBD1 (5 bases). V was shortened by 5 bases and J by 0 bases, with 14 bases between the two germline ends. This CDR3 is built from 15 residues. Per germline, CDR1 SNHLY and CDR2 FYNNEI.

V is TRBV2 and J is TRBJ1-1; possible D gene TRBD1, 6 bases. The CDR3 consists of 13 residues. Germline V gene sequence: CDR1 SNHLY, CDR2 FYNNEI. V shed 8 bases and J shed 0 bases, with 10 bases lying between them. CDR3 residues: CASGQLLNTEAFF. The CDR3 DNA reads as TGTGCCAGCGGACAGCTATTGAACACTGAAGCTTTCTTT. Based on the CDR3 plus reference TRBV2 and TRBJ1-1, the full variable domain is EPEVTQTPSHQVTQMGQEVILRCVPISNHLYFYWYRQILGQKVEFLVSFYNNEISEKSEIFDDQFSVERPDGSNFTLKIRSTKLEDSAMYFCASGQLLNTEAFFGQGTRLTVV.

The chain links TRBV11-1 to TRBJ1-5, with a weak D call TRBD1 (5 bases). CDR1 and CDR2 (germline): SGHAT, FQDESV (reference sequence). This CDR3 has 13 amino acids. V lost 5 bases and J lost 4, with 9 bases in between. CDR3 in amino acids: CASSAGGNQPQHF. CDR3 in DNA: TGTGCCAGCAGCGCCGGGGGGAATCAGCCCCAGCATTTT.

This chain connects TRBV10-1 to TRBJ2-1; 9 nucleotides match TRBD1. V trimming: 7 bases; J trimming: 8 bases; junction bases outside the gene matches: 15. The CDR3 covers 16 residues. CDR1 and CDR2 from the germline V gene are WNHNN and SYGVQD (reference sequence). CDR3 residues: CASTTRQGQGFDEQFF. The CDR3 region has the DNA TGCGCCAGCACCACGAGACAGGGACAGGGTTTCGATGAGCAGTTCTTC.

This clone was recorded only once. The chain joins TRBV7-7 to TRBJ2-5; 11 bases align to TRBD2. CDR1 and CDR2 (germline): SSHAT, FNYEAQ (reference sequence). Losses at the gene ends were 8 bases for V and 2 bases for J; bases not matched to a gene: 1. The CDR3 extends over 13 amino acids. The CDR3 loop is CASLAGGQETQYF. The CDR3 bases are TGTGCCAGCTTAGCGGGGGGGCAAGAGACCCAGTACTTC.

The chain is built from TRBV14 and TRBJ2-2, with 10 positions matching TRBD2. There are 18 residues in the CDR3. V lost 3 bases, J lost 0 bases, and 7 bases stayed unmatched. Looked up from germline, CDR1 is SGHDN and CDR2 is FVKESK. CDR3 region: CASSQTGTSASNTGELFF. Here the CDR3 DNA reads TGTGCCAGCAGCCAGACCGGGACTAGCGCCTCGAACACCGGGGAGCTGTTTTTT.

V gene TRBV3-1 (or the pseudogene TRBV3-2) combines with J gene TRBJ1-2; D gene uncertain. The CDR3 length is 13 residues. Germline V lookup: CDR1 LGHDT, CDR2 YNNKEL (reference sequence). Trimming removed 3 bases from V and 8 bases from J, with 13 bases in between. CDR3 amino acids: CASSQREGGGYTF. The CDR3 DNA reads as TGTGCCAGCAGCCAGAGGGAGGGCGGGGGCTACACCTTC.

This chain links TRBV5-4 with TRBJ2-7, with D possibly matching TRBD1 (6 bases). Germline V gene data show CDR1 as SGHNT and CDR2 as YYREEE (reference sequence). With 3 bases removed from V and 3 bases from J, the gap between germline ends came to 13 bases. The CDR3 spans 14 residues. CDR3 in amino acids: CASSSNTGSYEQYF. DNA of the CDR3: TGTGCCAGCAGCTCAAATACAGGGAGCTACGAGCAGTACTTC.

V usage is TRBV7-2 and J usage is TRBJ1-1; D is perhaps TRBD1 (5 bases). The CDR3 loop spans 14 amino acids. Germline CDR1 reads SGHTA; CDR2 reads FQGNSA. V was pared by 2 bases and J by 5 bases, with 12 bases between. The CDR3 sequence: CASSLIQGRTEAFF. The CDR3 nucleotides read TGTGCCAGCAGCTTAATTCAGGGAAGGACTGAAGCTTTCTTT.

This chain connects TRBV5-1 to TRBJ2-1; 8 nucleotides align to TRBD1. V lost 4 bases to trimming and J lost 0 bases; unmatched junction nucleotides: 6. This CDR3 has 16 amino acids. Per germline, CDR1 SGHRS and CDR2 YFSETQ. The CDR3: CASSAVTGGSYNEQFF. The CDR3 coding sequence is TGCGCCAGCAGCGCCGTCACAGGGGGCTCCTACAATGAGCAGTTCTTC.

For the CDR3, the DNA is TGTGCCAGCTCACTCGTCGCCGGGACTAGCGGGGGGGCCCGGCAGTTCTTC. Translated: CASSLVAGTSGGARQFF. The chain couples TRBV18 to TRBJ2-1, with 16 positions matching TRBD2. Per the germline V gene, CDR1 is KGHSH and CDR2 is LQKENI. The CDR3 spans 17 residues. V was clipped by 4 bases and J by 12 bases; unmatched bases: 12. Supplemented by reference TRBV18 and TRBJ2-1, the full variable domain reads NAGVMQNPRHLVRRRGQEARLRCSPMKGHSHVYWYRQLPEEGLKFMVYLQKENIIDESGMPKERFSAEFPKEGPSILRIQQVVRGDSAAYFCASSLVAGTSGGARQFFGPGTRLTVL.

The chain is built from TRBV7-2 and TRBJ2-5, with D possibly matching TRBD2 (7 bases). The CDR3 is 14 residues long. The germline V and J ends were trimmed by 5 bases and 0 bases, with 10 bases remaining between them. Germline V gene lookup returns CDR1 SGHTA and CDR2 FQGNSA. CDR3: CASSRGGNQETQYF. For the CDR3, the DNA is TGTGCCAGCAGCAGGGGGGGCAACCAAGAGACCCAGTACTTC.

The chain links TRBV18 to TRBJ2-7, with 13 positions matching TRBD2. Germline V gives CDR1 KGHSH, CDR2 LQKENI. CDR3 length: 16 amino acids. Trimming took 0 bases from V and 5 from J; bases not matched to a gene: 4. DNA for the CDR3: TGTGCCAGCTCACCACCCGGACTAGCGGGGGACCACGAGCAGTACTTC. It yields the protein CASSPPGLAGDHEQYF.

The chain carries TRBV7-6 and TRBJ2-2, with D perhaps TRBD2 (5 bases). Trimming removed 0 bases from V and 7 bases from J, with 12 bases in between. CDR1 is SGHVS, CDR2 FNYEAQ, per germline. CDR3 length: 15 amino acids. The chain's CDR3 is CASSLASGVVGELFF. The CDR3 bases are TGTGCCAGCAGCTTAGCGAGCGGCGTGGTCGGGGAGCTGTTTTTT.

The rearrangement uses TRBV3-1 (or the pseudogene TRBV3-2) and TRBJ1-5; D might be TRBD1 (6 bases). The ends were cut back, 4 bases at V and 7 bases at J, with 14 bases in the middle. The CDR3 loop spans 14 amino acids. Germline V lookup: CDR1 LGHDT, CDR2 YNNKEL (reference sequence). Here the CDR3 reads CASSPGGGRQPQHF. The CDR3 DNA sequence: TGTGCCAGCAGCCCGGGGGGGGGCAGGCAGCCCCAGCATTTT.

The gene calls are TRBV19 and TRBJ2-7; TRBD1 aligns across 8 bases. There are 15 residues in the CDR3. Losses at the gene ends were 5 bases for V and 7 bases for J; bases not matched to a gene: 13. In germline, CDR1 is LNHDA, CDR2 SQIVND (reference sequence). CDR3 sequence: CASSADRGLMGEQYF. The DNA of the CDR3 is TGTGCCAGTAGTGCAGACAGGGGCCTTATGGGAGAGCAGTACTTC.